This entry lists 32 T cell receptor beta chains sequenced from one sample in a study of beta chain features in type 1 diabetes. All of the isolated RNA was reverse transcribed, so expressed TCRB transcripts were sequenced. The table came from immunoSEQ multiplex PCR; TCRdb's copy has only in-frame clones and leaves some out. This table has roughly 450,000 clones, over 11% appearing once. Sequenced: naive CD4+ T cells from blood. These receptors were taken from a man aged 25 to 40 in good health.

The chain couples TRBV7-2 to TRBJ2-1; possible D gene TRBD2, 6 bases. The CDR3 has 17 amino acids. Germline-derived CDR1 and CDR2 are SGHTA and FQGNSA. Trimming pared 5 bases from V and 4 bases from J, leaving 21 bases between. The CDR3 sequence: CASSRTRSSGNYNEQFF. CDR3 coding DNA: TGTGCCAGCAGCCGGACCCGGAGTAGCGGAAATTACAATGAGCAGTTCTTC.

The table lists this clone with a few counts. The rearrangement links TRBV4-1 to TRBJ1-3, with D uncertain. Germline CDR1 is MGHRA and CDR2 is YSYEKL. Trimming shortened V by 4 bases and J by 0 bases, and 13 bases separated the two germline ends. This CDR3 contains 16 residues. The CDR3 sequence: CASSRDGFSSGNTIYF. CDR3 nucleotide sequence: TGCGCCAGCAGCCGAGACGGATTCAGCTCTGGAAACACCATATATTTT.

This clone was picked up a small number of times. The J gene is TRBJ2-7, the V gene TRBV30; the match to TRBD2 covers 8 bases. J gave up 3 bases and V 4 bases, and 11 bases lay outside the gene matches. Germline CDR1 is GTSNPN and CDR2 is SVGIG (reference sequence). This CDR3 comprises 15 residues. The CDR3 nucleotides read TGTGCCTGGACCCCGGGGGGGACTGCCAACTACGAGCAGTACGTC. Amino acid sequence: CAWTPGGTANYEQYV.

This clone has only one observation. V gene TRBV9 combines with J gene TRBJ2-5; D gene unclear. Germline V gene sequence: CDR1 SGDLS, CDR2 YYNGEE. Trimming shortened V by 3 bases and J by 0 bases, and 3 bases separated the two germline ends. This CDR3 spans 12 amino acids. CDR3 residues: CASSENQETQYF. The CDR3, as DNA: TGTGCCAGCAGCGAGAACCAAGAGACCCAGTACTTC.

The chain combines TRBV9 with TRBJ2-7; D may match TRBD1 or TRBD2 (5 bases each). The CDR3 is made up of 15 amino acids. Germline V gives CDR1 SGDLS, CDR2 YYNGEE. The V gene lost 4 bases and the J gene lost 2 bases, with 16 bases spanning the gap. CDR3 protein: CASSPGADTAYEQYF. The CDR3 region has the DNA TGTGCCAGCAGCCCCGGGGCCGATACCGCCTACGAGCAGTACTTC.

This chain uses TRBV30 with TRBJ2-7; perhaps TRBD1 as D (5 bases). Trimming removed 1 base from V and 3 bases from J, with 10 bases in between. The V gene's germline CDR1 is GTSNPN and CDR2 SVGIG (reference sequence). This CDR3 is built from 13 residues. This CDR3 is CAWSAQGSYEQYV. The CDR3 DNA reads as TGTGCCTGGAGTGCCCAGGGAAGCTACGAGCAGTACGTC.

CDR3 DNA: TGTGCCAGCAGTGCTCTCGGACTAGTAAGCGGGAATGAGCAGTTCTTC. Translated: CASSALGLVSGNEQFF. This chain links TRBV9 with TRBJ2-1; 7 bases line up with TRBD2. The CDR3 totals 16 residues. After removal of 5 bases from V and 7 bases from J, the junction contained 15 bases not matched to a gene. Germline CDR1 and CDR2: SGDLS and YYNGEE. Full variable domain (remainder filled in from reference TRBV9 and TRBJ2-1): DSGVTQTPKHLITATGQRVTLRCSPRSGDLSVYWYQQSLDQGLQFLIQYYNGEERAKGNILERFSAQQFPDLHSELNLSSLELGDSALYFCASSALGLVSGNEQFFGPGTRLTVL.

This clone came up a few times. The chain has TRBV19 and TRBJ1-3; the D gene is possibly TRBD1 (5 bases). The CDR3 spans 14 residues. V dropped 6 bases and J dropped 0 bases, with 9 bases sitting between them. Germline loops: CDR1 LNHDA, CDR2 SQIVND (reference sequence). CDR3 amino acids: CASRAQASGNTIYF. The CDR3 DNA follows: TGTGCCAGTAGGGCACAGGCCTCTGGAAACACCATATATTTT. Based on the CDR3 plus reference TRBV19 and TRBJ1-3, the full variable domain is DGGITQSPKYLFRKEGQNVTLSCEQNLNHDAMYWYRQDPGQGLRLIYYSQIVNDFQKGDIAEGYSVSREKKESFPLTVTSAQKNPTAFYLCASRAQASGNTIYFGEGSWLTVV.

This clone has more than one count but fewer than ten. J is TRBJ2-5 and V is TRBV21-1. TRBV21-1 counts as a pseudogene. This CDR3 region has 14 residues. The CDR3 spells CASKPRRYQETQYF. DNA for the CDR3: TGTGCCAGCAAACCGCGACGGTACCAAGAGACCCAGTACTTC.

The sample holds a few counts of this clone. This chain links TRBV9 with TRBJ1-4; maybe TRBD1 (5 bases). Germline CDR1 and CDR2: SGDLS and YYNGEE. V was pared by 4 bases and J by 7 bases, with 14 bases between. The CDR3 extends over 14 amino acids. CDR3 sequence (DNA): TGTGCCAGCAGCCCCCCTGGGGGGAGTGAAAAACTGTTTTTT. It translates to CASSPPGGSEKLFF.

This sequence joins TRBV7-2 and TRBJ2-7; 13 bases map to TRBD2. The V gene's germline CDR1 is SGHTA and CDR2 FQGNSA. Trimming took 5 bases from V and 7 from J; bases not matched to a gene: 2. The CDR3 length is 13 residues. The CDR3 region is CASSQGLAGEQYV. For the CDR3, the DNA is TGTGCCAGCAGCCAGGGACTAGCGGGAGAGCAGTACGTC.

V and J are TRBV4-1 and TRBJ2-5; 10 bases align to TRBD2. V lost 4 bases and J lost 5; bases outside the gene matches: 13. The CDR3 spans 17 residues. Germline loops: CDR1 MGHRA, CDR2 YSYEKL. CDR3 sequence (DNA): TGCGCCAGCAGCCCGAAGGACCTAGCGGGGGCCTGGGAGACCCAGTACTTC. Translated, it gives CASSPKDLAGAWETQYF.

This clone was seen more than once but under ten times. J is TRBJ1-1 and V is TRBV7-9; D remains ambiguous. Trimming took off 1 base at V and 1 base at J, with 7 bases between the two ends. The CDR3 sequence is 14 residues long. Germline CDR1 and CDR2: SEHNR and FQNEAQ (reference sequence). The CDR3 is CASSLETGNTEAFF. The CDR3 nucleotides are TGTGCCAGCAGCTTAGAAACCGGGAACACTGAAGCTTTCTTT.

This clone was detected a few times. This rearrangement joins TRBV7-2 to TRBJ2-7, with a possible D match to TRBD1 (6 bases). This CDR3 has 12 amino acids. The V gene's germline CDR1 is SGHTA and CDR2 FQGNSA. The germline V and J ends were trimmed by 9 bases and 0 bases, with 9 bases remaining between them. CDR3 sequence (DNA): TGTGCCAGTGGACAGTACTCCTACGAGCAGTACTTC. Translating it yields CASGQYSYEQYF.

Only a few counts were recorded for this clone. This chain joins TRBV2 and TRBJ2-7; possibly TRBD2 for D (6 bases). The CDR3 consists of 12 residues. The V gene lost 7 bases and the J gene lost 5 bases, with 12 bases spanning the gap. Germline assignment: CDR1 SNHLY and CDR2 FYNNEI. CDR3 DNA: TGTGCCAGCAAACGGGAGTTGGACGAGCAGTACGTC. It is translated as CASKRELDEQYV.

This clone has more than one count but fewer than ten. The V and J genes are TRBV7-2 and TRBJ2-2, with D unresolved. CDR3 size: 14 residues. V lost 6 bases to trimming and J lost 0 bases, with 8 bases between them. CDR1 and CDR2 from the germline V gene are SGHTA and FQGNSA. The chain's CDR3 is CASSHDSNTGELFF. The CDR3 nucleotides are TGTGCCAGCAGTCACGACTCGAACACCGGGGAGCTGTTTTTT. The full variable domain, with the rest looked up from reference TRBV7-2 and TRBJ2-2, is GAGVSQSPSNKVTEKGKDVELRCDPISGHTALYWYRQSLGQGLEFLIYFQGNSAPDKSGLPSDRFSAERTGGSVSTLTIQRTQQEDSAVYLCASSHDSNTGELFFGEGSRLTVL.

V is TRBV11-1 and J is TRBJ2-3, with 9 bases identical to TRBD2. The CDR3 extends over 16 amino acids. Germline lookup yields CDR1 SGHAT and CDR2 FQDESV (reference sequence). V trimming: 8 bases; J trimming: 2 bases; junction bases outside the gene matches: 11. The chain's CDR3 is CASPLLAGRFTDTQYF. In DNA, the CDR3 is TGTGCCAGCCCCCTGCTAGCGGGACGATTCACAGATACGCAGTATTTT.

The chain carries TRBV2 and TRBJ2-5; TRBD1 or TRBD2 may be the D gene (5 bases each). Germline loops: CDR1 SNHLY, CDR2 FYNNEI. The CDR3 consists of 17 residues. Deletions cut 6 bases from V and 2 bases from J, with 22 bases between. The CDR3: CASRRGVALRGQETQYF. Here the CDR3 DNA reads TGTGCCAGCAGGAGAGGTGTAGCGCTAAGGGGTCAAGAGACCCAGTACTTC. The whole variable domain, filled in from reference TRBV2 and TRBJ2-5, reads EPEVTQTPSHQVTQMGQEVILRCVPISNHLYFYWYRQILGQKVEFLVSFYNNEISEKSEIFDDQFSVERPDGSNFTLKIRSTKLEDSAMYFCASRRGVALRGQETQYFGPGTRLLVL.

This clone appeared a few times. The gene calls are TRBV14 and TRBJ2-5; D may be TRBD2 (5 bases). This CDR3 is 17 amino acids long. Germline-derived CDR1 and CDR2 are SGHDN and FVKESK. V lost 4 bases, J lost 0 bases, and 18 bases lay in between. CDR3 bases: TGTGCCAGCAGCCTATATGAGGGCAGGAGGTACCAAGAGACCCAGTACTTC. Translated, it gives CASSLYEGRRYQETQYF.

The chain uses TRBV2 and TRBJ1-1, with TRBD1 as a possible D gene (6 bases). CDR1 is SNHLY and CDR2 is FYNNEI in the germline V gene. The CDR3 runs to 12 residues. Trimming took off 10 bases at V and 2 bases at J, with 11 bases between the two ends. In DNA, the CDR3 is TGTGCCACTCGGACAGCCAACACTGAAGCTTTCTTT. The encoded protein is CATRTANTEAFF.

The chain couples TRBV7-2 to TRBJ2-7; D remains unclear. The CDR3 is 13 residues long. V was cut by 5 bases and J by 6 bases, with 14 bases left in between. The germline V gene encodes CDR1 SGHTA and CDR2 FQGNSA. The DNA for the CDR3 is TGTGCCAGCAGCCGCGATCCCAAGGCCGAGCAGTACGTC. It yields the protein CASSRDPKAEQYV.

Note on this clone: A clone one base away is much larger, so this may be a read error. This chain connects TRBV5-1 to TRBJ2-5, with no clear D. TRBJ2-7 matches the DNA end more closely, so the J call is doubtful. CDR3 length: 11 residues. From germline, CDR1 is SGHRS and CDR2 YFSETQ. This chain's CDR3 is CASSLGYEQYF. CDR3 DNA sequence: TGCGCCAGCAGCTTGGGCTACGAGCAGTACTTC.

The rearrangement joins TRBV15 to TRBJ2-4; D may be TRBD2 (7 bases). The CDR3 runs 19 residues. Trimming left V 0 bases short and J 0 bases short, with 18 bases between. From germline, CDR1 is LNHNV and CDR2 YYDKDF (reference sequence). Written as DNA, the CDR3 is TGTGCCACCAGCAGAGATCTGGGGCCCGGGGGGCTAGCCAAAAACATTCAGTACTTC. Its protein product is CATSRDLGPGGLAKNIQYF.

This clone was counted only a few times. In DNA form, the CDR3 reads TGTGCCAGCAGCGTAGCTCGAAAGCCCCAGCATTTT. It specifies CASSVARKPQHF. The V call is TRBV9, the J call TRBJ1-5, with D unresolved. CDR1 SGDLS and CDR2 YYNGEE come from the germline V gene. CDR3 size: 12 residues. V was shortened by 0 bases and J by 8 bases, with 6 bases between the two germline ends. Combining the CDR3 with reference TRBV9 and TRBJ1-5 gives the whole variable domain DSGVTQTPKHLITATGQRVTLRCSPRSGDLSVYWYQQSLDQGLQFLIQYYNGEERAKGNILERFSAQQFPDLHSELNLSSLELGDSALYFCASSVARKPQHFGDGTRLSIL.

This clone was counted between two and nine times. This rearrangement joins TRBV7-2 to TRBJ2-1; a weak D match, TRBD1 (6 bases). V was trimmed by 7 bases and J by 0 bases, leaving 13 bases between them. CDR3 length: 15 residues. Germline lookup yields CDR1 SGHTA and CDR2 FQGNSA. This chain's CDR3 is CASTKDRSSYNEQFF. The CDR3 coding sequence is TGTGCCAGCACCAAAGACAGGAGCTCCTACAATGAGCAGTTCTTC.

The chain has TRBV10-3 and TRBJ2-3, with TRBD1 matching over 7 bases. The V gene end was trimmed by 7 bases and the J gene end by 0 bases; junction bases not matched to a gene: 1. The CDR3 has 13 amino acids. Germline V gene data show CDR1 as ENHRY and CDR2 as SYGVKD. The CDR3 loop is CAITDRSTDTQYF. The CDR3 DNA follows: TGTGCCATCACGGACAGGAGCACAGATACGCAGTATTTT.

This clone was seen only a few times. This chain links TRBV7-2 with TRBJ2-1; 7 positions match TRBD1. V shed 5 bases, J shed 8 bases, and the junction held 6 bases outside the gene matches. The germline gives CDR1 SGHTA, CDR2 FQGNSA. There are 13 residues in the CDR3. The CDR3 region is CASSKQGRDEQFF. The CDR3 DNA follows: TGTGCCAGCAGCAAACAGGGGCGGGATGAGCAGTTCTTC.

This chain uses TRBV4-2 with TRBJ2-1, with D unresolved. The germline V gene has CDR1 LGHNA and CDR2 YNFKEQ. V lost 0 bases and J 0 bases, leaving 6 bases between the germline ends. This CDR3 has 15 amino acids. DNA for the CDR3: TGTGCCAGCAGCCAAGATAGGGACTCCTACAATGAGCAGTTCTTC. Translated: CASSQDRDSYNEQFF.

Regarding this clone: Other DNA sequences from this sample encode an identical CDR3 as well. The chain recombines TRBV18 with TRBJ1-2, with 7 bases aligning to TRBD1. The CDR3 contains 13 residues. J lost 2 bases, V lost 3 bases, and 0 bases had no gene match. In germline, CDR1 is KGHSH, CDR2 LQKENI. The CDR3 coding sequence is TGTGCCAGCTCACCGGACAGGAACTATGGCTACACCTTC. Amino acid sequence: CASSPDRNYGYTF.

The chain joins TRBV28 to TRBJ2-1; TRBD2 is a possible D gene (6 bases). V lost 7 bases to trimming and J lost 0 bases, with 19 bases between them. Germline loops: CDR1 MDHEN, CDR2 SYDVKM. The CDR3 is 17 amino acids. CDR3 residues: CASNRRAAKSSYNEQFF. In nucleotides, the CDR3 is TGTGCCAGCAATCGGAGGGCCGCTAAGAGCTCCTACAATGAGCAGTTCTTC.

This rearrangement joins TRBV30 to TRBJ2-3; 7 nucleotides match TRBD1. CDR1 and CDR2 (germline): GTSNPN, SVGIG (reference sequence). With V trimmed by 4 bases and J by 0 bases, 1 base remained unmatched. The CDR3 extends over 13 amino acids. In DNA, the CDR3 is TGTGCCTGGAACAGGGGAAGCACAGATACGCAGTATTTT. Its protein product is CAWNRGSTDTQYF. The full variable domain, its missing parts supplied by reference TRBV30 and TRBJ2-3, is SQTIHQWPATLVQPVGSPLSLECTVEGTSNPNLYWYRQAAGRGLQLLFYSVGIGQISSEVPQNLSASRPQDRQFILSSKKLLLSDSGFYLCAWNRGSTDTQYFGPGTRLTVL.

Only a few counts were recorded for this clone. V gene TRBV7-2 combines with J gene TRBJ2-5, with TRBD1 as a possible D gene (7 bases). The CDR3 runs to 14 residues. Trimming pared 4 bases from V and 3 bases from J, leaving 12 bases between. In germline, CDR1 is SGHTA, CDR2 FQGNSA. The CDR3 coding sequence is TGTGCCAGCAGCTCAGGGGGGCGAAAAGAGACCCAGTACTTC. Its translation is CASSSGGRKETQYF.